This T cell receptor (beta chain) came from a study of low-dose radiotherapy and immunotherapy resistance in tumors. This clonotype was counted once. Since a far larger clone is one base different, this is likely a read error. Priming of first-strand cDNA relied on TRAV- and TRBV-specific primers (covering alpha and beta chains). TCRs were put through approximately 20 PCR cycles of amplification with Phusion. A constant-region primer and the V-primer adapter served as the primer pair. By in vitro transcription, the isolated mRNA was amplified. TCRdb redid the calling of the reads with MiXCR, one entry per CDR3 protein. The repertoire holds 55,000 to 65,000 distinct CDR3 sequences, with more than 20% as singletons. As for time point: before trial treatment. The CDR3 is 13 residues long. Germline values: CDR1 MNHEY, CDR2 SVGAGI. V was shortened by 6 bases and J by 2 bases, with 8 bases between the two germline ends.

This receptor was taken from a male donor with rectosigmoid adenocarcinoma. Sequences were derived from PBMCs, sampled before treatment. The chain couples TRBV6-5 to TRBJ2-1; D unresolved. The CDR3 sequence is CASRELPYNEQFF. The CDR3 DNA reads TGTGCCAGCAGAGAACTCCCCTACAATGAGCAGTTCTTC.